This TCR beta chain was sequenced during a study of blood T cell repertoires in COVID-19. TCRdb's table, derived via immunoSEQ multiplex PCR, lists solely in-frame clones and lacks some. This sample has under 350,000 clones, with approximately 86% found just once. The CDR3 spans 15 residues. J lost 0 bases, V lost 6 bases, and 7 bases had no gene match. CDR1 is LNHDA, CDR2 SQIVND, per germline (reference sequence). This clone was detected ten times or more. The receptor comes from a woman between 40 and 50 years old with acute COVID-19. Material: PBMCs or T cells enriched from blood (not recorded which). J is TRBJ1-1 and V is TRBV19; 7 bases align to TRBD1. CDR3 in DNA: TGTGCCAGTAGCCCAGGGACAGAGATGAACACTGAAGCTTTCTTT. It codes for CASSPGTEMNTEAFF.